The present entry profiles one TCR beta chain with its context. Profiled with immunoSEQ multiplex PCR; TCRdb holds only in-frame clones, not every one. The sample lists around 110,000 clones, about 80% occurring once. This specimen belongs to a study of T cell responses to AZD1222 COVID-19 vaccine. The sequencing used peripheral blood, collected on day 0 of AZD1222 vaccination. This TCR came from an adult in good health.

CDR3 loop: CASSNPPRDTQYF. In DNA, the CDR3 is TGTGCCAGCAGCAACCCCCCCAGGGATACGCAGTATTTT. The V call is TRBV11-1, the J call TRBJ2-3; D not certain. This CDR3 is built from 13 residues. V was clipped by 5 bases and J by 6 bases, with 12 bases between them. CDR1 and CDR2 from the germline V gene are SGHAT and FQDESV (reference sequence).